The source of this TCR beta chain is a study of CD8 T cells in ankylosing spondylitis. Study observations and caveats: The study identified a TCR beta motif of roughly eight highly homologous variants that appeared characteristic of ankylosing spondylitis blood. Earlier studies detected some motif variants in reactive arthritis synovial fluid and blood.

V was cut by 4 bases and J by 0 bases, with 7 bases left in between. The CDR3 is made up of 14 amino acids. Germline lookup yields CDR1 LGHNA and CDR2 YSLEER. Using its own MiXCR run on the 5' RACE reads, TCRdb lists one record per CDR3 protein. Among some 140,000 distinct CDR3 sequences listed, 7% to 10% were seen once. This clonotype was found a few times. Its cognate antigen is unknown. The specimen was synovial fluid, either unsorted or a sorted T cell fraction (not recorded which). This chain joins TRBV4-3 and TRBJ2-1, with D maybe TRBD2 (6 bases). The TCR comes from a male donor with ankylosing spondylitis. The CDR3 spells CASSRGLSYNEQFF. The CDR3 region has the DNA TGCGCCAGCAGCCGGGGACTCTCCTACAATGAGCAGTTCTTC.